This T cell receptor beta chain was sequenced in a study of blood T cell repertoires in COVID-19. At the level of the study: Spain, Italy and the United States supplied samples that represented acute and convalescent COVID-19. Sample material is recorded as cDNA or gDNA derived from T cells, B-cell-depleted T cells, or PBMCs.

Source study methods: Amplification of reference gene primers was used by the study to estimate nucleated cell counts. The repertoire was sequenced with immunoSEQ multiplex PCR; TCRdb's copy has only in-frame clones and lacks some. V and J calls and clone size follow that table, whereas D and trimming were derived from the DNA. Of around 94,000 clones listed, just under 85% are singletons. This CDR3 is built from 13 residues. V lost 5 bases and J lost 3, with 11 bases in between. The V gene's germline CDR1 is SGHVS and CDR2 FNYEAQ. The chain links TRBV7-6 to TRBJ2-7; a possible D gene is TRBD1 (5 bases). The source of this sequence is a man in his forties with active or convalescent COVID-19. The sample comprised peripheral blood. The CDR3 DNA reads as TGTGCCAGCAGCCGAGGACACCTCTACGAGCAGTACTTC. Translated, it gives CASSRGHLYEQYF.